The sequence of this T cell receptor beta chain was determined in a study of shared clonotypes between healthy human individuals. Overall study findings and caveats: Naive subsets generally had larger estimated richness than memory subsets.

The repertoire was sequenced with immunoSEQ multiplex PCR; TCRdb's copy has only in-frame clones and lacks some. The data show more than 2,000,000 clones, over 85% seen once. Looked up from germline, CDR1 is WNHNN and CDR2 is SYGVQD (reference sequence). V shed 3 bases and J shed 1 base, with 6 bases lying between them. The CDR3 spans 14 residues. In regard to this clone: Its antigen is still unknown.

The receptor's source is a young man in good health. Some clones in this sample may be carry-over from other donors' samples. V is TRBV10-1 and J is TRBJ2-2, with TRBD1 as a possible D gene (5 bases). Sequenced: naive CD4+ T cells from PBMCs. Subset indicated: CD45RA+ positively selected. CDR3 sequence (DNA): TGCGCCAGCAGTGATACAGGGAACACCGGGGAGCTGTTTTTT. This gives the protein CASSDTGNTGELFF.